Listed below are T cell receptor beta chains from one sample, sequenced in a study of response to subunit inactivated influenza vaccine. TCRdb analysed the RT-PCR reads with MiXCR anew, one entry per CDR3 protein. Of some 540,000 distinct CDR3 sequences listed, roughly 25% are singletons. The sample also formed part of further work on T cells expressing NK-cell markers.

The input for sequencing was CD4+ T cells sorted from PBMCs, taken about 12 days after vaccination. Receptor source: a man in his fifties or sixties who received an inactivated influenza vaccine. CDR3s include the opening cysteine and the closing phenylalanine or tryptophan. A D gene is named only where the DNA matches it firmly. Clone size is stated in some rows and not others, as once, few, many or a class when expanded.

d_gene	v_gene	j_gene	abundance	CDR3nt	CDR3aa
.	TRBV29-1	TRBJ1-1	few	TGCAGCGTTGTTAGGAGGACAAGGAACACTGAAGCTTTCTTT	CSVVRRTRNTEAFF
.	TRBV5-1	TRBJ2-5	many	TGCGCCAGCAGCTTGAACATAGACGAGACCCAGTACTTC	CASSLNIDETQYF
.	TRBV3-1	TRBJ1-5	few	TGTGCCAGCAGCCCACGGGGGGGTCAGCCCCAGCATTTT	CASSPRGGQPQHF
.	TRBV4-1	TRBJ2-1	.	TGCGCCAGCAGCGCGCCGTGGGGCCCGGATGAGCAGTTCTTC	CASSAPWGPDEQFF
.	TRBV5-1	TRBJ2-5	.	TGCGCCAGCAGCTTGGCGCCAGGACAAGAGACCCAGTACTTC	CASSLAPGQETQYF
.	TRBV5-1	TRBJ2-3	few	TGCGCCAGCAGCTTTTGGGGGCAGAGTATCACAGATACGCAGTATTTT	CASSFWGQSITDTQYF
.	TRBV4-3	TRBJ1-5	few	TGCGCCAGCAGCCAAGATCCCGGGGTTGGTCAGCCCCAGCATTTT	CASSQDPGVGQPQHF
TRBD2	TRBV6-1	TRBJ2-1	few	TGTGCCAGCAGCCCCACTCTAGCGGGAGTAAGGAATGAGCAGTTCTTC	CASSPTLAGVRNEQFF
.	TRBV11-2	TRBJ2-2	many	TGTGCCAGCAGCTTAGAACTCGGGGAGCTGTTTTTT	CASSLELGELFF
TRBD1	TRBV18	TRBJ1-6	.	TGTGCCAGCTCACCTAGGACAGGCAATAATTCACCCCTCCACTTT	CASSPRTGNNSPLHF
.	TRBV21-1	TRBJ2-7	.	TGTGCCAGCACCCTAGCGGGGGGTAACTCCTACGAGCAGTACTTC	CASTLAGGNSYEQYF
.	TRBV20-1	TRBJ1-2	.	TGCAGTGCTAGAGATCTACGCTTGGGGGGTCTCAACGGCTACACCTTC	CSARDLRLGGLNGYTF
TRBD1	TRBV5-1	TRBJ1-1	.	TGCGCCAGCAGCAGGTCCAATACAGGGGCGGGAGCTGAAGCTTTCTTT	CASSRSNTGAGAEAFF
TRBD1	TRBV12-3/TRBV12-4	TRBJ2-5	.	TGTGCCAGCAGGAAGACAGGGCGGGAGACCCAGTACTTC	CASRKTGRETQYF
.	TRBV5-1	TRBJ1-1	few	TGCGCCAGCAGCCCTGGTGGGGGGCGAATGAACACTGAAGCTTTCTTT	CASSPGGGRMNTEAFF
.	TRBV20-1	TRBJ1-1	many	TGCAGTGCTAGAGGAGGGGCGGGAATGAACACTGAAGCTTTCTTT	CSARGGAGMNTEAFF
.	TRBV6-2/TRBV6-3	TRBJ2-6	.	TGTGCCAGCAGTCTCCGGGCAGTCAGTGCCGCCTCTGGGGCCAACGTCCTGACTTTC	CASSLRAVSAASGANVLTF
TRBD2	TRBV18	TRBJ2-5	.	TGTGCCAGCTCACGTCAGCGGGACGGGGGAGAGACCCAGTACTTC	CASSRQRDGGETQYF
.	TRBV7-2	TRBJ2-2	few	TGTGCCAGCAGCACACCCCCTAGCCTTGCGAACACCGGGGAGCTGTTTTTT	CASSTPPSLANTGELFF
.	TRBV5-1	TRBJ1-2	few	TGCGCCAGCAGCTTGGGAGGGGGAAACTATGGCTACACCTTC	CASSLGGGNYGYTF
.	TRBV21-1	TRBJ2-7	.	TGTGCCAGCAGCCTTCGATGCACAGGAGCCTACGAGCAGTACTTC	CASSLRCTGAYEQYF
.	TRBV7-2	TRBJ1-5	few	TGTGCCAGCAGCAACAGGGCCAATCAGCCCCAGCATTTT	CASSNRANQPQHF
TRBD1	TRBV7-2	TRBJ1-4	.	TGTGCCAGCAGCCACAGGACAGGGACAGGGGACGGAAAACTGTTTTTT	CASSHRTGTGDGKLFF
TRBD2	TRBV11-2	TRBJ2-5	.	TGTGCCAGCAGCCCTATGAGTCTAGCGGGACAAGAGACCCAGTACTTC	CASSPMSLAGQETQYF
TRBD2	TRBV7-8	TRBJ2-1	.	TGTGCCAGCACCATAGGTAGGGGACTAGCGTACAATGAGCAGTTCTTC	CASTIGRGLAYNEQFF
TRBD1	TRBV5-1	TRBJ2-3	.	TGCGCCAGCAGCATCGGGACAGGCACAGATACGCAGTATTTT	CASSIGTGTDTQYF
.	TRBV4-2	TRBJ2-2	.	TGTGCCAGCAGCCAGCCCGCCAGCGGAAAAGGTTACACCGGGGAGCTGTTTTTT	CASSQPASGKGYTGELFF
.	TRBV29-1	TRBJ2-3	.	TGCAGCGGCGGGGTGATAGGGGTTGGCACAGATACGCAGTATTTT	CSGGVIGVGTDTQYF
.	TRBV20-1	TRBJ2-7	.	TGCAGTGCTAGGAGACTAGGCCACGAGCAGTACTTC	CSARRLGHEQYF
.	TRBV5-6	TRBJ1-6	few	TGTGCCAGCAGCTTTGGGGTGGGGAATTCACCCCTCCACTTT	CASSFGVGNSPLHF